This T cell receptor (beta chain) emerged from a study of blood T cell repertoires in COVID-19. Study context: Samples came from the United States, Italy and Spain, spanning acute and convalescent COVID-19. Sample material is recorded as cDNA or gDNA derived from T cells, B-cell-depleted T cells, or PBMCs.

V was clipped by 7 bases and J by 0 bases, with 16 bases between them. CDR3 length: 16 amino acids. Germline CDR1 ENHRY, CDR2 SYGVKD. Original processing notes: From reference gene primer amplification, estimates of nucleated cell counts were derived. Sequencing was performed with immunoSEQ multiplex PCR; in TCRdb, only in-frame clones are kept and a portion is missing. V and J calls and clone size are given by that table; D and trimming were obtained from the DNA. Of tens of thousands of clones listed, roughly 90% were seen once; the top ten hold approximately 4%. The sequence derives from a human donor in a cohort sampled during active COVID-19. Sequenced sample: peripheral blood. The chain uses TRBV10-3 and TRBJ2-1, with D tentatively TRBD2 (6 bases). CDR3 sequence (DNA): TGTGCCATCACTCAGGGACTCGCCAGCTCCTACAATGAGCAGTTCTTC. This translates into CAITQGLASSYNEQFF.